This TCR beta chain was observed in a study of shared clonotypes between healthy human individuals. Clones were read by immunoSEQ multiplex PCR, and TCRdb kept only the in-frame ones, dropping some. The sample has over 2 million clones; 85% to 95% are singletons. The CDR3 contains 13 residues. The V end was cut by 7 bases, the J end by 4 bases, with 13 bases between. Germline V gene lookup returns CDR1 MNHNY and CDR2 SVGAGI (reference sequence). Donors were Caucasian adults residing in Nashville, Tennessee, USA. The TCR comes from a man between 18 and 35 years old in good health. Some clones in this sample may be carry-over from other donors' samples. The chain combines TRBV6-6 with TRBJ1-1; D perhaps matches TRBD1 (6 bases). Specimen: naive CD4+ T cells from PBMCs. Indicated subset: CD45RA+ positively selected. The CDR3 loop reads CASTQNRVTEAFF. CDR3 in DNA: TGTGCCAGCACTCAGAACAGGGTCACTGAAGCTTTCTTT.